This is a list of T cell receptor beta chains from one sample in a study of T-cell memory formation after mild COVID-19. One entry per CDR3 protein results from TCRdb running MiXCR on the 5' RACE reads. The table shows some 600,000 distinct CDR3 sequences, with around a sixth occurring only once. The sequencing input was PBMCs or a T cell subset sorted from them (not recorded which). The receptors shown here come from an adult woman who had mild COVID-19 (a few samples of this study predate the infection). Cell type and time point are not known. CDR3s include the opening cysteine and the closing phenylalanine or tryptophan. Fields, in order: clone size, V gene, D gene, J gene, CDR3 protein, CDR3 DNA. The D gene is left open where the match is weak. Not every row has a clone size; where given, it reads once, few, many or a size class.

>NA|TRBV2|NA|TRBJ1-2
CASNRRAGGYTF
TGTGCCAGCAACAGAAGAGCTGGTGGCTACACCTTC
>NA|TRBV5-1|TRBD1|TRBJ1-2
CASSLAGQGSGYTF
TGCGCCAGCAGCTTAGCCGGACAGGGGAGTGGCTACACCTTC
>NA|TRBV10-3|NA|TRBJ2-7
CAISESLYEQYF
TGTGCCATCAGTGAGTCGTTATACGAGCAGTACTTC
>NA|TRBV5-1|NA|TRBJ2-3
CASSLKGSTDTQYF
TGCGCCAGCAGCTTGAAAGGGAGCACAGATACGCAGTATTTT
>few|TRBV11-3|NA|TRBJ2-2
CASSLRGGAGELFF
TGTGCCAGCAGCTTAAGGGGGGGCGCCGGGGAGCTGTTTTTT
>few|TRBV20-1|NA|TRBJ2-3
CSARDNGGPELTDTQYF
TGCAGTGCTAGAGATAACGGGGGGCCCGAGCTCACAGATACGCAGTATTTT
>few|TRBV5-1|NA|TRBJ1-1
CASSERGALNTEAFF
TGCGCCAGCAGCGAGAGGGGGGCTTTGAACACTGAAGCTTTCTTT
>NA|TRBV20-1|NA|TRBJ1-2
CSARGTLEANYGYTF
TGCAGTGCTAGAGGGACCCTTGAGGCTAACTATGGCTACACCTTC
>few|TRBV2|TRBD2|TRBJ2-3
CASKGLAGGRDTQYF
TGTGCCAGCAAAGGACTAGCGGGGGGCAGAGATACGCAGTATTTT
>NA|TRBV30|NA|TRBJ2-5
CAWSGTARETQYF
TGTGCCTGGAGTGGGACGGCTCGGGAGACCCAGTACTTC
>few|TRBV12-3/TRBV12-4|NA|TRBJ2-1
CASSPPIASSYNEQFF
TGTGCCAGCAGCCCCCCTATCGCAAGCTCCTACAATGAGCAGTTCTTC
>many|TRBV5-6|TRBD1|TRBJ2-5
CASSPDREETQYF
TGTGCCAGCAGCCCGGACAGGGAAGAGACCCAGTACTTC
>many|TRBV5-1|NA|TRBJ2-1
CASSLASAPAKGEQFF
TGCGCCAGCAGCTTGGCTAGCGCCCCCGCTAAGGGTGAGCAGTTCTTC
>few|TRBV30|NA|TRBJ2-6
CAWSWRGANVLTF
TGTGCCTGGAGTTGGAGGGGGGCCAACGTCCTGACTTTC
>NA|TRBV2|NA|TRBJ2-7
CASSDDRTYEQYF
TGTGCCAGCAGTGATGACAGGACCTACGAGCAGTACTTC
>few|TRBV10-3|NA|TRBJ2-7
CAISESRTFLYEQYF
TGTGCCATCAGTGAGTCCCGGACTTTCCTCTACGAGCAGTACTTC
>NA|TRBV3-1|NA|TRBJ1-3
CASSRTDTIYF
TGTGCCAGCAGCCGGACGGACACCATATATTTT
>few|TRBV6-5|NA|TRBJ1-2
CASSYSTGNYGYTF
TGTGCCAGCAGTTACTCTACCGGGAACTATGGCTACACCTTC
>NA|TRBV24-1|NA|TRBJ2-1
CATSDSVYNEQFF
TGTGCCACCAGTGACTCAGTCTACAATGAGCAGTTCTTC
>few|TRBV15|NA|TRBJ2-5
CAITGGGNQETQYF
TGTGCCATTACGGGCGGGGGCAACCAAGAGACCCAGTACTTC
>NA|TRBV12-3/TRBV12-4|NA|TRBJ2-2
CASSLAREAEDTGELFF
TGTGCCAGCAGTTTAGCGCGGGAAGCGGAGGACACCGGGGAGCTGTTTTTT
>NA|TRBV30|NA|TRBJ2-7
CAWSILPEYEQYF
TGTGCCTGGAGTATACTGCCAGAATACGAGCAGTACTTC
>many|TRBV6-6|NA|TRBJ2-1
CASSSEMRYNEQFF
TGTGCCAGCAGTTCCGAGATGCGGTACAATGAGCAGTTCTTC
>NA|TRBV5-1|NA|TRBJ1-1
CASSVTGPLRGYDTEAFF
TGCGCCAGCAGCGTAACCGGCCCACTAAGGGGATATGACACTGAAGCTTTCTTT
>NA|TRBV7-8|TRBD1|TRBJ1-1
CASSLAGQRLNTEAFF
TGTGCCAGCAGCCTAGCGGGACAGAGATTGAACACTGAAGCTTTCTTT
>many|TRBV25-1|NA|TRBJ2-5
CASSDRRGRETQYF
TGTGCCAGCAGTGATAGGCGGGGGCGAGAGACCCAGTACTTC
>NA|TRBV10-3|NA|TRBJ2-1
CAISGISARDEQFF
TGTGCCATCAGTGGCATAAGCGCTCGGGATGAGCAGTTCTTC
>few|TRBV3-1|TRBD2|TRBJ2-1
CASSQGTRDEQFF
TGTGCCAGCAGCCAGGGGACTAGGGATGAGCAGTTCTTC
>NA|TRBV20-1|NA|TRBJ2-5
CSARVGHQETQYF
TGCAGTGCTAGAGTGGGGCACCAAGAGACCCAGTACTTC
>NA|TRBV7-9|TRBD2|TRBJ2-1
CASSTLASGFYNEQFF
TGTGCCAGCAGCACCCTCGCTAGCGGGTTTTACAATGAGCAGTTCTTC
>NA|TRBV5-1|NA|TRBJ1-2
CASSTQDSLNYGYTF
TGCGCCAGCAGCACCCAGGACAGCCTTAACTATGGCTACACCTTC
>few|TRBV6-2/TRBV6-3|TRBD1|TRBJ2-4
CASGRQGARGKNIQYF
TGTGCCAGCGGCCGACAGGGGGCTCGTGGCAAAAACATTCAGTACTTC
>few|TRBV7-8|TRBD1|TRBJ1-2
CASSGRTGGLLGYTF
TGTGCCAGCAGCGGCCGGACAGGGGGATTACTGGGCTACACCTTC
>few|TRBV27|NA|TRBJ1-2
CASSFGPGRGYTF
NA
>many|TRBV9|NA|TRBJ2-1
CASSVANEQFF
TGTGCCAGCAGCGTAGCTAACGAGCAGTTCTTC
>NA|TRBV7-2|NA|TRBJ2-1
CASSLGSGDLNEQFF
TGTGCCAGCAGCTTAGGGTCAGGGGATCTCAATGAGCAGTTCTTC
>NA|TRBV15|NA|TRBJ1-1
CATSGDRLYTEAFF
TGTGCCACCAGCGGCGACAGGTTATACACTGAAGCTTTCTTT
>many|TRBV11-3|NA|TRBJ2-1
CASSLELDNEQFF
TGTGCCAGCAGCTTAGAGCTGGACAATGAGCAGTTCTTC
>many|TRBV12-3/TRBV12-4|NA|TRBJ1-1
CASSFEVRGVEAFF
TGTGCCAGCAGTTTCGAGGTTCGGGGGGTTGAAGCTTTCTTT
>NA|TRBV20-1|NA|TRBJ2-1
CSAVVGGRRYNEQFF
TGCAGTGCTGTTGTTGGGGGTCGTAGATACAATGAGCAGTTCTTC
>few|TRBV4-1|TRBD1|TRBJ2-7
CASSHWPPRDRVYEQYF
TGCGCCAGCAGCCATTGGCCCCCCCGGGACAGGGTTTACGAGCAGTACTTC
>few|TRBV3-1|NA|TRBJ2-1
CASSQVRGRYNEQFF
TGTGCCAGCAGCCAAGTGCGGGGGCGCTACAATGAGCAGTTCTTC